The clone carrying this TCR beta chain was seen ten or more times. This entry belongs to a study of regulatory T cells in long-lasting Graves disease. As for the study in general: Patients newly diagnosed with Graves' had been on antithyroid drugs for under 3 months.

Construction of TCR beta libraries relied on iRepertoire HTBI primers and on Arm-PCR targeting CDR3 regions. In TCRdb, the multiplex PCR reads were re-called with MiXCR into one record per CDR3 protein. The sample has 400,000 to 500,000 distinct CDR3 sequences; roughly 17% are singletons. V gave up 0 bases and J gave up 7 bases, with 12 bases separating them. Germline V gene lookup returns CDR1 SEHNR and CDR2 FQNEAQ (reference sequence). This CDR3 spans 14 amino acids. Time point noted: newly diagnosed GD, antithyroid drugs for less than 3 months. RNA isolated from PBMCs was used to make the TCR library. The same sample was also used in a study of T cells in Graves' hyperthyroidism and ophthalmopathy.

The chain has TRBV7-9 and TRBJ1-2; D might be TRBD1 (5 bases). The material sequenced was peripheral blood mononuclear cells (PBMCs), taken at new diagnosis, from a patient treated with antithyroid drugs. This TCR came from a woman aged 18-29 years with Graves disease. The CDR3 DNA reads as TGTGCCAGCAGCTTAGCGACAGCAGCTATTGGCTACACCTTC. Encoded protein: CASSLATAAIGYTF.